These T cell receptor beta chains were read from a single sample in a study of T cell repertoires in cytomegalovirus infection. No antigen is known for these receptors. TCRdb reprocessed the reads with MiXCR, giving one entry per CDR3 protein. The sample consists of 200,000 to 250,000 distinct CDR3 sequences, 35% to 40% of them appearing once. Here the sequenced sample was CD8+ T cells from cultured PBMCs, taken from culture after CMV antigen stimulation. Every receptor here comes from a human donor in good health (CMV status not recorded). Some clones in this sample may be carry-over from other donors' samples. The conserved cysteine and the conserved F or W are not part of the CDR3 here.

j_call v_call cdr3_aa
TRBJ2-7 TRBV11-2 ASSLERGQASYEQY
TRBJ2-7 TRBV20-1 SARSGRVSEQY
TRBJ1-1 TRBV5-4 ASSWARAGGTEAF
TRBJ1-2 TRBV11-3 ARLGLRVGYT
TRBJ2-1 TRBV12-3/TRBV12-4 ASTPGRYNEQF
TRBJ2-2 TRBV7-8 ASSLVLAGASGELF
TRBJ2-1 TRBV7-8 ASSLAFQGNNEQF
TRBJ2-2 TRBV7-6 ASSPPMDSLPTGELF
TRBJ2-5 TRBV19 ASSIGGLSQETQY
TRBJ2-7 TRBV19 ASSTTVHQDYEQY
TRBJ2-1 TRBV27 ASSLTGLLSYNEQF
TRBJ2-1 TRBV19 ASSTLRGPSYNEQF
TRBJ2-7 TRBV13 ASSFTAGAEQY
TRBJ1-1 TRBV7-3 ASSPSGWNTEAF
TRBJ2-1 TRBV6-6 ASSYSRGQYNEQF
TRBJ2-2 TRBV15 ATSRDRGLAGSGELF
TRBJ1-1 TRBV7-3 ASSPPGESTEAF
TRBJ2-3 TRBV27 ASSFPGSVGTDTQY
TRBJ1-6 TRBV5-4 ASSSWGQGKSPLH
TRBJ2-7 TRBV24-1 ATSRECC
TRBJ2-1 TRBV9 ASSVEGGRNEQF
TRBJ1-5 TRBV2 ASSEAAGGWPQH
TRBJ1-2 TRBV6-1 AARANSNYGYT
TRBJ2-5 TRBV10-3 AISWEIDQETQY
TRBJ1-1 TRBV2 ASSYHDRGAF
TRBJ1-1 TRBV7-2 ASSHLLFFRAF
TRBJ1-2 TRBV19 ATATGGGYT
TRBJ1-6 TRBV27 ASSWPYSPLH
TRBJ1-4 TRBV24-1 ATSSTVDGGKLF
TRBJ2-3 TRBV29-1 SAARGAVSGDTQY
TRBJ2-7 TRBV7-6 ASSPGLAGVYEQY
TRBJ2-1 TRBV27 ASSFRGPDNEQF
TRBJ2-7 TRBV5-1 ASSLLATNEQY
TRBJ2-7 TRBV5-1 ASKLTGIHEQY
TRBJ1-6 TRBV27 ATRGGYNSPLH
TRBJ1-2 TRBV4-1 ASSQDSTGRTNYGYT
TRBJ2-1 TRBV7-9 ASSLPSSGKYNEQF
TRBJ2-5 TRBV7-3 ASSASGGGQETQY
TRBJ1-4 TRBV13 ASSLVTEGEKLF
TRBJ2-5 TRBV27 ASRTGTSAQETQY
TRBJ1-1 TRBV11-2 ASSLGLEGEAF
TRBJ2-7 TRBV6-1 ASSEGGDYEQY
TRBJ1-1 TRBV5-4 ASSSREGAEAF
TRBJ1-2 TRBV19 ASTSSYGYT
TRBJ2-3 TRBV19 ASNGDTDTQY
TRBJ2-1 TRBV29-1 SVPLSGYHF
TRBJ1-1 TRBV12-5 ASVGPDRVAF
TRBJ1-1 TRBV20-1 SARDHPDEAF